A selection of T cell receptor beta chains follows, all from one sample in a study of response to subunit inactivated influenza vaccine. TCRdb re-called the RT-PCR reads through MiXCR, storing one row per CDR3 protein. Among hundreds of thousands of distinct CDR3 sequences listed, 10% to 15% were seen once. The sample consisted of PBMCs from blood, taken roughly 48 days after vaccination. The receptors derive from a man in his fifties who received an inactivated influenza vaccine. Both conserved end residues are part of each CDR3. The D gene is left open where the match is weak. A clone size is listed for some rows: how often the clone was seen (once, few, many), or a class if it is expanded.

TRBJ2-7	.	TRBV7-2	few	CASSLERHSYEQYF	TGTGCCAGCAGCTTAGAGAGGCACTCCTACGAGCAGTACTTC
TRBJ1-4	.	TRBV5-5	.	CASSLATGTATNEKLFF	TGTGCCAGCAGCTTGGCCACGGGGACTGCAACTAATGAAAAACTGTTTTTT
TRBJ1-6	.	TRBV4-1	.	CASSQYRANSPLHF	TGCGCCAGCAGCCAATACCGTGCTAATTCACCCCTCCACTTT
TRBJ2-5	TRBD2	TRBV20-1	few	CSAREPSGRASETQYF	TGCAGTGCTAGGGAACCTAGCGGGAGGGCGTCAGAGACCCAGTACTTC
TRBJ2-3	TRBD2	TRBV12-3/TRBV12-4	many	CASSEAGGSTDTQYF	TGTGCCAGCAGCGAAGCGGGGGGGAGCACAGATACGCAGTATTTT
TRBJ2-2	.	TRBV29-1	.	CSVQGAVNSGELFF	TGCAGCGTCCAGGGAGCGGTAAATTCCGGGGAGCTGTTTTTT
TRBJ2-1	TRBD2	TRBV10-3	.	CAISEPRAGGGYGEQFF	TGTGCCATCAGTGAGCCGCGGGCAGGCGGGGGGTATGGTGAGCAGTTCTTC
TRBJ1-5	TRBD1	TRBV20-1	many	CSAPEKDQGVWDQPQHF	TGCAGTGCTCCCGAAAAAGATCAGGGGGTTTGGGATCAGCCCCAGCATTTT
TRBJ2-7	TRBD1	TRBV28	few	CASSSPGQGDEQYF	TGTGCCAGCAGTTCCCCGGGACAGGGGGATGAGCAGTACTTC
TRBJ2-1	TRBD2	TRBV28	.	CASSLWGGNNEQFF	TGTGCCAGCAGTTTATGGGGGGGGAACAATGAGCAGTTCTTC
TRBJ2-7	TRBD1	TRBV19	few	CASSITPRDRGYEQYF	TGTGCCAGTAGTATAACCCCGCGGGACAGGGGCTACGAGCAGTACTTC
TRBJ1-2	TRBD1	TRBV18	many	CASSPFTRDRGNGYTF	TGTGCCAGCTCACCATTCACCCGGGACAGGGGAAATGGCTACACCTTC
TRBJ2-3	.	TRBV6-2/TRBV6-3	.	CASASGVGTQYF	TGTGCCAGCGCCTCGGGGGTTGGTACGCAGTATTTT
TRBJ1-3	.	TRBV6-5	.	CASSYGRLNSGNTIYF	TGTGCCAGCAGTTACGGCCGGCTCAACTCTGGAAACACCATATATTTT
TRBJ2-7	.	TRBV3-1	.	CASSPGIHEQYF	TGTGCCAGCAGCCCCGGAATACACGAGCAGTACTTC
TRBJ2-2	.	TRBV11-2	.	CASSLQAGSNTGELFF	TGTGCCAGCAGCTTACAGGCGGGTTCGAACACCGGGGAGCTGTTTTTT
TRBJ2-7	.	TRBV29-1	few	CSVEDSGGLEQYF	TGCAGCGTTGAAGATTCAGGGGGGCTCGAGCAGTACTTC
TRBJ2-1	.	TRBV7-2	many	CASSPGSYNEQFF	TGTGCCAGCAGTCCGGGCTCCTACAATGAGCAGTTCTTC